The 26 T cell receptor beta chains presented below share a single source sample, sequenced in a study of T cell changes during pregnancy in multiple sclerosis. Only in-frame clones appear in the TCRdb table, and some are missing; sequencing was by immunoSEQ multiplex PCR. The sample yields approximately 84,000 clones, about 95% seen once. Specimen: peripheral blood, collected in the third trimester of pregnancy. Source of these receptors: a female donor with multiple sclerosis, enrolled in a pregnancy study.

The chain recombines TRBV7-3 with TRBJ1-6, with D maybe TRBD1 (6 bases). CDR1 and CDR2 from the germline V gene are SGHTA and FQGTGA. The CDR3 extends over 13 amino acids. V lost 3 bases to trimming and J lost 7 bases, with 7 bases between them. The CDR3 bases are TGTGCCAGCAGCTTTGGACAGAATTCACCCCTCCACTTT. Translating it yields CASSFGQNSPLHF.

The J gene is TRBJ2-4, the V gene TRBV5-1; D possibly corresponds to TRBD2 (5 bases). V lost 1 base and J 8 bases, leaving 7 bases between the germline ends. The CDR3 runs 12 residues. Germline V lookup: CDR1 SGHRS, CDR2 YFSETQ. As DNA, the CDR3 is TGCGCCAGCAGCTTGTGGGGAGACATTCAGTACTTC. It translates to CASSLWGDIQYF.

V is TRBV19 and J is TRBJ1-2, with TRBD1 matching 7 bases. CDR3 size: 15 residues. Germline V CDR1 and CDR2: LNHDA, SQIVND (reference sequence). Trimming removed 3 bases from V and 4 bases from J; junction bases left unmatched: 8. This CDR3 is CASSIQQGIGYGYTF. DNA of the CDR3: TGTGCCAGTAGTATCCAACAGGGGATCGGCTATGGCTACACCTTC.

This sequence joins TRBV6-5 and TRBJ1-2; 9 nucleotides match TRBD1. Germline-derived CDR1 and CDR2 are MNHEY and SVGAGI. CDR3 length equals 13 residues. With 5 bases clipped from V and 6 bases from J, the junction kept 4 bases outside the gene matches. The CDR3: CASSTRTGDGYTF. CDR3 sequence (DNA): TGTGCCAGCAGTACGCGGACAGGGGATGGCTACACCTTC.

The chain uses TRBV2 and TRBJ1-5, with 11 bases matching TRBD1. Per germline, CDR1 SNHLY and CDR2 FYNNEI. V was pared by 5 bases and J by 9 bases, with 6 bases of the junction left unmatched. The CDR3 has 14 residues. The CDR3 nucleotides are TGTGCCAGCAGTATGGGACAGGGGGAGCGGCCCCAGCATTTT. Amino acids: CASSMGQGERPQHF.

The CDR3 is CASSRTSQETQYF. The CDR3 nucleotides read TGTGCCAGCAGCCGGACTAGCCAAGAGACCCAGTACTTC. V and J are TRBV7-8 and TRBJ2-5, with 7 bases identical to TRBD2. In germline, CDR1 is SGHVS, CDR2 FQNEAQ. The CDR3 is 13 residues long. Trimming removed 5 bases from V and 1 base from J; junction bases left unmatched: 1.

The chain's CDR3 is CASSPITGELFF. CDR3 DNA: TGTGCCAGCAGTCCAATTACCGGGGAGCTGTTTTTT. The V gene is TRBV27, the J gene TRBJ2-2, with D uncertain. Germline CDR1 reads MNHEY; CDR2 reads SMNVEV (reference sequence). V was clipped by 5 bases and J by 5 bases, with 6 bases between them. This CDR3 region has 12 residues.

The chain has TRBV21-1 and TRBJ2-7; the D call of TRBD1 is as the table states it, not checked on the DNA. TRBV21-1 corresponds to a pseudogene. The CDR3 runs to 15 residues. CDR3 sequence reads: CVSSKMPGQEYEQYF. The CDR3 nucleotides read TGTGTCAGCAGCAAGATGCCGGGACAGGAGTACGAGCAGTACTTC.

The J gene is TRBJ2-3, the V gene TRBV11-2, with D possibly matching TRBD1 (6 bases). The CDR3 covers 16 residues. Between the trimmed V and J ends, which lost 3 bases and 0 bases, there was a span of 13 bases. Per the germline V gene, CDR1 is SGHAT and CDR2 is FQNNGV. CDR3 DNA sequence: TGTGCCAGCAGCTTTTCTGGGGGCCGGAGCACAGATACGCAGTATTTT. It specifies CASSFSGGRSTDTQYF.

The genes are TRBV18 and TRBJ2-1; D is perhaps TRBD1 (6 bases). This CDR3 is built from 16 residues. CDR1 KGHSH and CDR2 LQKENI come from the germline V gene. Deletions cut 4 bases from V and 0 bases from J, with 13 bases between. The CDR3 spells CASSRSQDSSYNEQFF. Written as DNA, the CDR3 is TGTGCCAGCTCACGATCACAGGACAGCTCCTACAATGAGCAGTTCTTC.

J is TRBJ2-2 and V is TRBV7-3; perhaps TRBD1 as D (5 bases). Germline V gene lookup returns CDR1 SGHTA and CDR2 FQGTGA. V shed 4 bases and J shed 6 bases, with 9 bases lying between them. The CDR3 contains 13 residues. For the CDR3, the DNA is TGTGCCAGCAGCTCTCAGGGCTCCGGGGAGCTGTTTTTT. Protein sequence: CASSSQGSGELFF.

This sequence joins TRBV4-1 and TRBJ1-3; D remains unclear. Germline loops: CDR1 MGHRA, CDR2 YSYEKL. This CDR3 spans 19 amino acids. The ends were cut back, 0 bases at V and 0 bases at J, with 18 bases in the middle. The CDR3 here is CASSQDTPREAGSGNTIYF. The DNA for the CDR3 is TGCGCCAGCAGCCAAGATACCCCGAGGGAGGCGGGCTCTGGAAACACCATATATTTT.

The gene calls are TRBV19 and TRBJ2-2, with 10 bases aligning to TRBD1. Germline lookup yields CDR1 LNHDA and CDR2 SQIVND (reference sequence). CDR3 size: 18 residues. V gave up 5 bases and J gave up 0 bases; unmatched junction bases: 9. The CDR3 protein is CASSARDRGIANTGELFF. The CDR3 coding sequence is TGTGCCAGTAGTGCCCGGGACAGGGGAATAGCGAACACCGGGGAGCTGTTTTTT.

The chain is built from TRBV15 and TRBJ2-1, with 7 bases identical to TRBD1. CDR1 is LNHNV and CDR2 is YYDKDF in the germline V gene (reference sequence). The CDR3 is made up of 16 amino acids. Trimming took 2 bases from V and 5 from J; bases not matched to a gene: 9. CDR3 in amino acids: CATSRKRRDSNNEQFF. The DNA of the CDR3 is TGTGCCACCAGCAGAAAAAGACGGGACAGCAACAATGAGCAGTTCTTC.

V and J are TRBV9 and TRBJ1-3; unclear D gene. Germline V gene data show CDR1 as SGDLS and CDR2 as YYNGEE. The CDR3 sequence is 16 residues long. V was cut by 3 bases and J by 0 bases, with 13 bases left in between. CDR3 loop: CASSARASNSGNTIYF. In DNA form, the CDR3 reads TGTGCCAGCAGCGCAAGAGCCTCGAACTCTGGAAACACCATATATTTT.

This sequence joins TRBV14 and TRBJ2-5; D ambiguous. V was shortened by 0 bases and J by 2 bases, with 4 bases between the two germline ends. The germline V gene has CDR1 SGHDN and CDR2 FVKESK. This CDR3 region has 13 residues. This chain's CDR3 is CASSQDQQETQYF. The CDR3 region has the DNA TGTGCCAGCAGCCAAGATCAGCAAGAGACCCAGTACTTC.

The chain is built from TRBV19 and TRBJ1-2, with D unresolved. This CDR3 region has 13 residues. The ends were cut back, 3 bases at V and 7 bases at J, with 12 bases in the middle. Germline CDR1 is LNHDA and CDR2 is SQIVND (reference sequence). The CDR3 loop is CASSIPPTGGYTF. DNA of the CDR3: TGTGCCAGTAGTATCCCCCCGACGGGTGGCTACACCTTC.

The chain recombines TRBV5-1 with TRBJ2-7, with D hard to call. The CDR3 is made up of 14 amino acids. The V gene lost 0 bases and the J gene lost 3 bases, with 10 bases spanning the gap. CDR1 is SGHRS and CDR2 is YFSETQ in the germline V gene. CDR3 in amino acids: CASSLALTVYEQYF. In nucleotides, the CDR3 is TGCGCCAGCAGCTTGGCTCTTACGGTCTACGAGCAGTACTTC.

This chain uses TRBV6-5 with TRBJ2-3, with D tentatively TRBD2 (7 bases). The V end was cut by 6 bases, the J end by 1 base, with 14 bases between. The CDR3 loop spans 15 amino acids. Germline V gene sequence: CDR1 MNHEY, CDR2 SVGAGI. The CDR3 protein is CASSPGGGGTDTQYF. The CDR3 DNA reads TGTGCCAGCAGCCCGGGGGGCGGGGGCACAGATACGCAGTATTTT.

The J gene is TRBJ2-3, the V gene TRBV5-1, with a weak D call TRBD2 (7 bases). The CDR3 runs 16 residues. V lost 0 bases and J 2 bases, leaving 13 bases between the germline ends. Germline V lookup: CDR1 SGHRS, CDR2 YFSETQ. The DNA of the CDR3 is TGCGCCAGCAGCTTGGCCGCGGGGGCCTACACAGATACGCAGTATTTT. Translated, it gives CASSLAAGAYTDTQYF. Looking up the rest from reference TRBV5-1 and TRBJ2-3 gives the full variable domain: KAGVTQTPRYLIKTRGQQVTLSCSPISGHRSVSWYQQTPGQGLQFLFEYFSETQRNKGNFPGRFSGRQFSNSRSEMNVSTLELGDSALYLCASSLAAGAYTDTQYFGPGTRLTVL.

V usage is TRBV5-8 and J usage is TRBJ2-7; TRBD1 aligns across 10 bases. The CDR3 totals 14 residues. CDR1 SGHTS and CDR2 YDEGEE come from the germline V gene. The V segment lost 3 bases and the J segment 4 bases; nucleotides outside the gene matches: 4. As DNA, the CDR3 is TGTGCCAGCAGCTGGAGGGACAGGGGATACGAGCAGTACTTC. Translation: CASSWRDRGYEQYF.

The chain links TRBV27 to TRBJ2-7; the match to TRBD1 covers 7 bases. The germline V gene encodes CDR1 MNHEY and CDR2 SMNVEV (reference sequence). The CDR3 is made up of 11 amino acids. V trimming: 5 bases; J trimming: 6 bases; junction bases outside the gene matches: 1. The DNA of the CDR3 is TGTGCCAGCAGTCACAGGGGCGAGCAGTACTTC. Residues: CASSHRGEQYF.

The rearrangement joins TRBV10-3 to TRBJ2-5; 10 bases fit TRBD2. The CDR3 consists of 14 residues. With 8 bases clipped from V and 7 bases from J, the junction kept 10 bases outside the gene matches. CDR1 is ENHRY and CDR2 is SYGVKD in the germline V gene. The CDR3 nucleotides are TGTGCCATCGGACTAGCGGAGGCCGCGGGGACCCAGTACTTC. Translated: CAIGLAEAAGTQYF.

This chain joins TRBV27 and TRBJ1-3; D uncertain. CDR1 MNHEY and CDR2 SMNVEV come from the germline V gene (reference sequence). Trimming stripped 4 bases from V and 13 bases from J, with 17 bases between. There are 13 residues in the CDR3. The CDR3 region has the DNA TGTGCCAGCAGTTCCCAAAAACGGTCTATAATATATTTT. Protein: CASSSQKRSIIYF.

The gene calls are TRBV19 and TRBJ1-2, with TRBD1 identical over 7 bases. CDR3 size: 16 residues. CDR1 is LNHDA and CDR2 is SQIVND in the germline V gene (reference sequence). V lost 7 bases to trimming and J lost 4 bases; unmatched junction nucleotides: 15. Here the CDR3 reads CASIRGGQANLYGYTF. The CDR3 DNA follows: TGTGCCAGTATACGAGGTGGACAGGCGAATCTCTATGGCTACACCTTC. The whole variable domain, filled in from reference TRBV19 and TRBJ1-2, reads DGGITQSPKYLFRKEGQNVTLSCEQNLNHDAMYWYRQDPGQGLRLIYYSQIVNDFQKGDIAEGYSVSREKKESFPLTVTSAQKNPTAFYLCASIRGGQANLYGYTFGSGTRLTVV.

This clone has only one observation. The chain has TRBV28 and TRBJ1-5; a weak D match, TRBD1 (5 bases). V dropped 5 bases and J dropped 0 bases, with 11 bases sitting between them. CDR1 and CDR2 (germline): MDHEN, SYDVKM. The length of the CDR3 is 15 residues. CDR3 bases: TGTGCCAGCAGTCTACAGGACTATAGCAATCAGCCCCAGCATTTT. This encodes CASSLQDYSNQPQHF. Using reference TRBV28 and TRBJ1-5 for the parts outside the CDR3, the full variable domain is DVKVTQSSRYLVKRTGEKVFLECVQDMDHENMFWYRQDPGLGLRLIYFSYDVKMKEKGDIPEGYSVSREKKERFSLILESASTNQTSMYLCASSLQDYSNQPQHFGDGTRLSIL.